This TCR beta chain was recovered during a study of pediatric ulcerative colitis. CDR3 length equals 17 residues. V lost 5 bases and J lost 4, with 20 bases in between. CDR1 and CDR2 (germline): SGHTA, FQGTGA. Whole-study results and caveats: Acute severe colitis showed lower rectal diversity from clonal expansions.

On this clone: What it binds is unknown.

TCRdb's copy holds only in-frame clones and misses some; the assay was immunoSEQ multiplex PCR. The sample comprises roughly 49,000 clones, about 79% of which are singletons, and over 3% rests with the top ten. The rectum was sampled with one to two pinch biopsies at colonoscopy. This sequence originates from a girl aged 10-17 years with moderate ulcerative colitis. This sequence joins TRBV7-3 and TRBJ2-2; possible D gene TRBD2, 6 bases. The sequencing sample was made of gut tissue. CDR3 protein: CASSRGGGDLGTGELFF. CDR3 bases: TGTGCCAGCAGCAGGGGCGGAGGGGATTTGGGCACCGGGGAGCTGTTTTTT.